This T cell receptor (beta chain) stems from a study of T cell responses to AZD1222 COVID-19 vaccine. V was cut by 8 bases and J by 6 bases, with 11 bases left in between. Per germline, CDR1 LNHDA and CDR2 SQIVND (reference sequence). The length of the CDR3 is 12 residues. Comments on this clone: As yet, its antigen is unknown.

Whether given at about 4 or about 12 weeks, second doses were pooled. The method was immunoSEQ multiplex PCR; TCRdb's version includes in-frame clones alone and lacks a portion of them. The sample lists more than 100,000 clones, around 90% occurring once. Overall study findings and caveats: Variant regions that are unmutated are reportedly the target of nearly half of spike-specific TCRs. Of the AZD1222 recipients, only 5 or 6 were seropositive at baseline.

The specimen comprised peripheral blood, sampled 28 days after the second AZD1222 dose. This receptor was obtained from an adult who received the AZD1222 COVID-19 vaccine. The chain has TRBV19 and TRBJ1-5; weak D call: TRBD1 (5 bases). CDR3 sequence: CASDPGVQPQHF. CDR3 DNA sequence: TGTGCCAGTGACCCGGGGGTTCAGCCCCAGCATTTT.